The T cell receptor (beta chain) under discussion was sequenced for a study of cytomegalovirus exposure and HLA in healthy donors. Only a few counts were recorded for this clone. Germline V CDR1 and CDR2: SNHLY, FYNNEI. This CDR3 region has 13 residues. V was shortened by 4 bases and J by 0 bases, with 6 bases between the two germline ends. The PCR was carried out with 60 Vbeta primers and 13 Jbeta primers. In the original processing: Counted up in a later analysis, unique TCR beta chains came to about 80 million, with around 10 million shared. Clones were sequenced by immunoSEQ multiplex PCR, and TCRdb holds only the in-frame ones, with some missing. The V and J calls and the clone size are those of that table, but D and trimming were determined from the DNA. The repertoire holds 60,000 to 70,000 clones, roughly 66% seen once, with over 2.5% in the top ten.

This sequence was found in a woman aged 45 to 65 in good health and CMV-seronegative. This chain connects TRBV2 to TRBJ1-1; no definite D call. The sample comprised PBMCs. CDR3 sequence reads: CASSVSLNTEAFF. The CDR3 DNA sequence: TGTGCCAGCAGTGTTAGTTTGAACACTGAAGCTTTCTTT.